This T cell receptor (beta chain) was sequenced for a study of blood T cell repertoires in COVID-19. In the original workflow: Reference gene primer amplification gave estimated nucleated cell counts. Profiled with immunoSEQ multiplex PCR; TCRdb holds only in-frame clones, not every one. V and J calls and clone size are those listed in that table; D and trimming were worked out from the DNA. The sample lists about 400,000 clones, around nine tenths occurring once. This sequence was found in a human donor in a cohort sampled during active COVID-19. The sequenced sample consisted of peripheral blood.

The CDR3 region has the DNA TGCGCCAGCAGCTTGGCTGAGACTAGTGGGGTTGGGACCCAGTACTTC. Residues: CASSLAETSGVGTQYF. The chain employs TRBV5-1 and TRBJ2-5; tentatively, D is TRBD2 (6 bases). The CDR3 contains 16 residues. Trimming shortened V by 0 bases and J by 7 bases, and 19 bases separated the two germline ends. The germline gives CDR1 SGHRS, CDR2 YFSETQ.